What follows are 26 T cell receptor beta chains derived from one specimen sequenced in a study of shared clonotypes between healthy human individuals (TCRdb year 2020). The method was the immunoSEQ multiplex PCR assay. The table comes from immuneACCESS by way of TCRdb, which keeps in-frame sequences with V and J called. Part of the clones is missing from these tables; in studies checked, under half for an unresolved V gene and the rest for unknown reasons. The sample records roughly 2.6 million clones, roughly nine tenths of which are singletons. The biggest ten clones account for over 0.12% of the sample. Sequencing was carried out using naive CD4+ T cells sorted from blood. The meaning of the sample's cell subset or site label: CD45RA+ positively selected. These receptors were taken from a man aged 18 to 30 in good health.

The chain uses TRBV7-6 and TRBJ2-3, with D perhaps matching TRBD1 (6 bases). Trimming pared 5 bases from V and 2 bases from J, leaving 17 bases between. The CDR3 is made up of 16 amino acids. Germline V gives CDR1 SGHVS, CDR2 FNYEAQ. The CDR3 DNA reads as TGTGCCAGCAGCCGTGGGACACTCAGATTCACAGATACGCAGTATTTT. It is translated as CASSRGTLRFTDTQYF. The variable domain in full, with the rest retrieved from reference TRBV7-6 and TRBJ2-3, is GAGVSQSPRYKVTKRGQDVALRCDPISGHVSLYWYRQALGQGPEFLTYFNYEAQQDKSGLPNDRFSAERPEGSISTLTIQRTEQRDSAMYRCASSRGTLRFTDTQYFGPGTRLTVL.

This chain connects TRBV4-3 to TRBJ1-2, with TRBD1 matching 8 bases. After removal of 0 bases from V and 7 bases from J, the junction contained 4 bases not matched to a gene. Per the germline V gene, CDR1 is LGHNA and CDR2 is YSLEER. The CDR3 runs 14 residues. This CDR3 reads CASSQDQGAVGYTF. The DNA of the CDR3 is TGCGCCAGCAGCCAAGATCAGGGGGCCGTTGGCTACACCTTC.

The V call is TRBV18, the J call TRBJ2-1; 10 bases line up with TRBD2. The CDR3 contains 17 residues. Germline CDR1 KGHSH, CDR2 LQKENI. The V gene end was trimmed by 4 bases and the J gene end by 4 bases; junction bases not matched to a gene: 10. CDR3 residues: CASSLSASGGPYNEQFF. CDR3 bases: TGTGCCAGCTCACTTTCCGCTAGCGGGGGTCCATACAATGAGCAGTTCTTC. Full variable domain (outside the CDR3, taken from reference TRBV18 and TRBJ2-1): NAGVMQNPRHLVRRRGQEARLRCSPMKGHSHVYWYRQLPEEGLKFMVYLQKENIIDESGMPKERFSAEFPKEGPSILRIQQVVRGDSAAYFCASSLSASGGPYNEQFFGPGTRLTVL.

The table lists this clone with a few counts. The chain joins TRBV30 to TRBJ1-4, with D possibly being TRBD1 (6 bases). V was trimmed by 5 bases and J by 5 bases, leaving 12 bases between them. The CDR3 sequence is 13 residues long. Germline V lookup: CDR1 GTSNPN, CDR2 SVGIG (reference sequence). CDR3 amino acids: CAWGGQINEKLFF. The CDR3 DNA reads as TGTGCCTGGGGAGGACAGATAAATGAAAAACTGTTTTTT.

The J gene is TRBJ1-1, the V gene TRBV7-2; D gene uncertain. The CDR3 loop spans 13 amino acids. Per the germline V gene, CDR1 is SGHTA and CDR2 is FQGNSA. V lost 4 bases, J lost 7 bases, and 13 bases lay in between. CDR3 DNA sequence: TGTGCCAGCAGCTGGGTACATGAAGGTGAAGCTTTCTTT. Its translation: CASSWVHEGEAFF.

The chain uses TRBV7-9 and TRBJ2-7, with a weak D call TRBD1 (8 bases). The germline gives CDR1 SEHNR, CDR2 FQNEAQ (reference sequence). V gave up 4 bases and J gave up 7 bases, with 17 bases separating them. This CDR3 comprises 14 residues. CDR3 in amino acids: CASSSTGQGGEQYF. In DNA form, the CDR3 reads TGTGCCAGCAGCTCAACTGGACAGGGAGGGGAGCAGTACTTC. The entire variable domain, with the rest obtained from reference TRBV7-9 and TRBJ2-7, is as follows: DTGVSQNPRHKITKRGQNVTFRCDPISEHNRLYWYRQTLGQGPEFLTYFQNEAQLEKSRLLSDRFSAERPKGSFSTLEIQRTEQGDSAMYLCASSSTGQGGEQYFGPGTRLTVT.

Regarding this clone: Other DNA sequences within the sample encode an identical CDR3. This chain connects TRBV2 to TRBJ1-1, with 9 bases that match TRBD1. CDR3 size: 13 residues. Trimming cost V 6 bases and J 5 bases; bases outside gene matches: 4. Germline V gene lookup returns CDR1 SNHLY and CDR2 FYNNEI. CDR3: CASSGDRDTEAFF. The CDR3 nucleotides are TGTGCCAGCAGCGGGGACAGGGATACTGAAGCTTTCTTT.

As regards this clone: Other DNA sequences in this sample translate to the same CDR3. This rearrangement joins TRBV5-4 to TRBJ2-5; tentatively, D is TRBD1 or TRBD2 (5 bases each). In germline, CDR1 is SGHNT, CDR2 YYREEE (reference sequence). The CDR3 is 14 amino acids. Between the trimmed V and J ends, which lost 2 bases and 3 bases, there was a span of 11 bases. For the CDR3, the DNA is TGTGCCAGCAGCTTTTCAGGGCGGGAAGAGACCCAGTACTTC. Translated: CASSFSGREETQYF.

With regard to this clone: Other nucleotide sequences from this sample produce the same CDR3. The V call is TRBV19, the J call TRBJ1-1; TRBD1 is a possible D gene (6 bases). This CDR3 has 13 amino acids. Trimming shortened V by 4 bases and J by 2 bases, and 8 bases separated the two germline ends. The germline gives CDR1 LNHDA, CDR2 SQIVND (reference sequence). The CDR3 sequence: CASSTTGNTEAFF. DNA of the CDR3: TGTGCCAGTAGTACGACAGGTAACACTGAAGCTTTCTTT.

The chain recombines TRBV5-5 with TRBJ1-6, with TRBD1 matching over 7 bases. Unmatched junction bases numbered 7, after V lost 0 bases and J lost 7 bases. The CDR3 loop spans 16 amino acids. In germline, CDR1 is SGHKS, CDR2 YYEKEE (reference sequence). CDR3 sequence (DNA): TGTGCCAGCAGCTTGGCCCCGGGACAGTCCAATTCACCCCTCCACTTT. Residues: CASSLAPGQSNSPLHF. The whole variable domain, filled in from reference TRBV5-5 and TRBJ1-6, reads DAGVTQSPTHLIKTRGQQVTLRCSPISGHKSVSWYQQVLGQGPQFIFQYYEKEERGRGNFPDRFSARQFPNYSSELNVNALLLGDSALYLCASSLAPGQSNSPLHFGNGTRLTVT.

On this clone: Other nucleotide sequences in the sample specify the same CDR3. The CDR3 nucleotides read TGTGCCAGCAGAGGACAGGGTGGCAATCAGCCCCAGCATTTT. Translation gives CASRGQGGNQPQHF. The chain is built from TRBV6-1 and TRBJ1-5; 8 bases line up with TRBD1. Per the germline V gene, CDR1 is MNHNS and CDR2 is SASEGT. The CDR3 spans 14 residues. V lost 6 bases to trimming and J lost 2 bases; unmatched junction nucleotides: 3.

On this clone: A single base separates this from a much larger clone, so it may be a read error. The V gene is TRBV5-8, the J gene TRBJ2-5; D is unclear. Germline-derived CDR1 and CDR2 are SGHTS and YDEGEE. The V end lost 0 bases, the J end lost 5 bases, and 5 bases lay between the germline ends. The CDR3 is 12 amino acids. CDR3 residues: CASSLAGETQYF. CDR3 sequence (DNA): TGTGCCAGCAGCTTGGCCGGGGAGACCCAGTACTTC.

The chain combines TRBV6-5 with TRBJ2-3; D remains unclear. CDR3 length equals 14 residues. The germline V and J ends were trimmed by 6 bases and 2 bases, with 12 bases remaining between them. Germline V gene sequence: CDR1 MNHEY, CDR2 SVGAGI. CDR3 region: CASRRIRLTDTQYF. CDR3 DNA: TGTGCCAGCAGGCGGATCCGGCTCACAGATACGCAGTATTTT.

The rearrangement joins TRBV6-6 to TRBJ2-7; tentative D call: TRBD2 (6 bases). The ends were cut back, 2 bases at V and 4 bases at J, with 12 bases in the middle. The germline V gene has CDR1 MNHNY and CDR2 SVGAGI (reference sequence). The CDR3 has 14 amino acids. CDR3 nucleotides: TGTGCCAGCAGTTACGGCGGGAACGCGTACGAGCAGTACTTC. Translated, it gives CASSYGGNAYEQYF.

This rearrangement joins TRBV5-1 to TRBJ2-4; 10 bases are a match to TRBD1. In germline, CDR1 is SGHRS, CDR2 YFSETQ. CDR3 length: 19 amino acids. Trimming cost V 6 bases and J 3 bases; bases outside gene matches: 18. The CDR3 sequence: CASKRPGQGGPSGKNIQYF. CDR3 DNA sequence: TGCGCCAGCAAACGTCCCGGACAGGGGGGACCCTCAGGCAAAAACATTCAGTACTTC. Drawing the rest from reference TRBV5-1 and TRBJ2-4, the complete variable domain is KAGVTQTPRYLIKTRGQQVTLSCSPISGHRSVSWYQQTPGQGLQFLFEYFSETQRNKGNFPGRFSGRQFSNSRSEMNVSTLELGDSALYLCASKRPGQGGPSGKNIQYFGAGTRLSVL.

The chain has TRBV19 and TRBJ2-1, with TRBD2 matching 7 bases. The germline gives CDR1 LNHDA, CDR2 SQIVND (reference sequence). The CDR3 covers 16 residues. The V and J ends lost 1 base and 4 bases, in that order; junction bases with no gene match: 7. This CDR3 is CASSIGPSGLYNEQFF. CDR3 in DNA: TGTGCCAGTAGTATAGGACCTAGCGGACTTTACAATGAGCAGTTCTTC.

This chain connects TRBV30 to TRBJ2-1; D gene uncertain. V lost 1 base to trimming and J lost 0 bases, with 16 bases between them. This CDR3 spans 17 amino acids. Germline assignment: CDR1 GTSNPN and CDR2 SVGIG (reference sequence). The CDR3 region has the DNA TGTGCCTGGAGTGCTGGTTGGGCGCCAAGCTCCTACAATGAGCAGTTCTTC. It translates to CAWSAGWAPSSYNEQFF.

This chain connects TRBV18 to TRBJ1-5; D ambiguous. The CDR3 is 13 amino acids. CDR1 and CDR2 (germline): KGHSH, LQKENI. V shed 2 bases and J shed 7 bases, with 9 bases lying between them. This CDR3 is CASSPDVGQPQHF. CDR3 bases: TGTGCCAGCTCACCAGATGTTGGGCAGCCCCAGCATTTT.

In the case of this clone: The same CDR3 also results from other DNA sequences found in this sample. The V and J genes are TRBV18 and TRBJ2-7; 10 nucleotides line up with TRBD1. The CDR3 totals 15 residues. Looked up from germline, CDR1 is KGHSH and CDR2 is LQKENI. After removal of 3 bases from V and 3 bases from J, the junction contained 5 bases not matched to a gene. The CDR3 here is CASSPTTGGFYEQYF. In DNA, the CDR3 is TGTGCCAGCTCACCGACGACAGGGGGCTTCTACGAGCAGTACTTC.

This clone was observed once. The rearrangement joins TRBV19 to TRBJ1-2; 8 bases are a match to TRBD1. With 6 bases clipped from V and 7 bases from J, the junction kept 7 bases outside the gene matches. This CDR3 comprises 13 residues. Germline assignment: CDR1 LNHDA and CDR2 SQIVND (reference sequence). The CDR3 coding sequence is TGTGCCAGTAGATCACAGGGGGTTGCTGGCTACACCTTC. Its translation: CASRSQGVAGYTF. The complete variable domain, with remaining parts taken from reference TRBV19 and TRBJ1-2, reads DGGITQSPKYLFRKEGQNVTLSCEQNLNHDAMYWYRQDPGQGLRLIYYSQIVNDFQKGDIAEGYSVSREKKESFPLTVTSAQKNPTAFYLCASRSQGVAGYTFGSGTRLTVV.

The chain links TRBV10-3 to TRBJ2-1, with unresolved D. V was clipped by 5 bases and J by 7 bases, with 6 bases between them. The CDR3 covers 11 residues. Germline CDR1 reads ENHRY; CDR2 reads SYGVKD. The CDR3 DNA is TGTGCCATCAGTCATGGGAATGAGCAGTTCTTC. Translating it yields CAISHGNEQFF.

V gene TRBV11-3 combines with J gene TRBJ2-5, with TRBD2 identical over 7 bases. There are 17 residues in the CDR3. CDR1 SGHNT and CDR2 YENEEA come from the germline V gene. J was trimmed by 4 bases and V by 6 bases; bases with no gene match: 17. The CDR3 region has the DNA TGTGCCAGCAGGCTTAAATGGACTAGGCGGGGTAGAGAGACCCAGTACTTC. It encodes CASRLKWTRRGRETQYF. Full variable domain (rest looked up from reference TRBV11-3 and TRBJ2-5): EAGVVQSPRYKIIEKKQPVAFWCNPISGHNTLYWYLQNLGQGPELLIRYENEEAVDDSQLPKDRFSAERLKGVDSTLKIQPAELGDSAVYLCASRLKWTRRGRETQYFGPGTRLLVL.

The rearrangement links TRBV6-1 to TRBJ1-5; D not resolved. Germline V gives CDR1 MNHNS, CDR2 SASEGT. The CDR3 loop spans 12 amino acids. Trimming cost V 8 bases and J 1 base, with 6 bases left between them. The CDR3 nucleotides are TGTGCCAGCCAACAGAGCAATCAGCCCCAGCATTTT. Amino acid sequence: CASQQSNQPQHF.

The chain recombines TRBV6-5 with TRBJ1-1; TRBD1 might be the D (6 bases). CDR1 and CDR2 (germline): MNHEY, SVGAGI. The V and J ends lost 5 bases and 7 bases respectively, with 14 bases between them. The CDR3 extends over 13 amino acids. CDR3 in amino acids: CASSPYRADEAFF. DNA for the CDR3: TGTGCCAGCAGTCCATACAGGGCGGATGAAGCTTTCTTT.

The CDR3 is CASGFRSSSLAKNIQYF. The CDR3 DNA follows: TGTGCTAGTGGTTTCCGCTCCTCGTCCTTAGCCAAAAACATTCAGTACTTC. The chain uses TRBV12-5 and TRBJ2-4; D unclear. Between the trimmed V and J ends, which lost 3 bases and 0 bases, there was a span of 15 bases. This CDR3 spans 17 amino acids. Germline-derived CDR1 and CDR2 are LGHNT and FRNRAP.

J is TRBJ2-1 and V is TRBV5-1, with D perhaps matching TRBD1 or TRBD2 (5 bases each). Germline lookup yields CDR1 SGHRS and CDR2 YFSETQ. Deletions cut 0 bases from V and 2 bases from J, with 12 bases between. This CDR3 spans 16 amino acids. CDR3 loop: CASSLDGGRTYNEQFF. DNA for the CDR3: TGCGCCAGCAGCTTGGATGGGGGTCGGACCTACAATGAGCAGTTCTTC. The full variable domain, with the rest looked up from reference TRBV5-1 and TRBJ2-1, is KAGVTQTPRYLIKTRGQQVTLSCSPISGHRSVSWYQQTPGQGLQFLFEYFSETQRNKGNFPGRFSGRQFSNSRSEMNVSTLELGDSALYLCASSLDGGRTYNEQFFGPGTRLTVL.